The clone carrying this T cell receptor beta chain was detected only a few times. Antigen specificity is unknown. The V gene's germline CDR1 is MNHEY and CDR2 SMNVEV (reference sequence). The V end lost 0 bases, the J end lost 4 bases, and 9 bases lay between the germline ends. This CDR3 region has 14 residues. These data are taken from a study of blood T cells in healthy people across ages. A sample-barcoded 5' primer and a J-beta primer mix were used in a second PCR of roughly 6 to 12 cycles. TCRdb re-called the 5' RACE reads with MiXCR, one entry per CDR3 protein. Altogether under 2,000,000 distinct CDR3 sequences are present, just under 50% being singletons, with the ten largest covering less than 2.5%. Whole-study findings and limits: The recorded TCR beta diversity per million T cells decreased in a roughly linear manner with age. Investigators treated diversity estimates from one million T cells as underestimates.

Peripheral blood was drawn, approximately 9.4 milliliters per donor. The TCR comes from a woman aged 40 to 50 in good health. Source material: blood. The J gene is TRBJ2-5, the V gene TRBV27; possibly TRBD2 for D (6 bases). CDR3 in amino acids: CASSLSRRGETQYF. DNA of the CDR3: TGTGCCAGCAGTTTATCGCGGAGGGGAGAGACCCAGTACTTC.